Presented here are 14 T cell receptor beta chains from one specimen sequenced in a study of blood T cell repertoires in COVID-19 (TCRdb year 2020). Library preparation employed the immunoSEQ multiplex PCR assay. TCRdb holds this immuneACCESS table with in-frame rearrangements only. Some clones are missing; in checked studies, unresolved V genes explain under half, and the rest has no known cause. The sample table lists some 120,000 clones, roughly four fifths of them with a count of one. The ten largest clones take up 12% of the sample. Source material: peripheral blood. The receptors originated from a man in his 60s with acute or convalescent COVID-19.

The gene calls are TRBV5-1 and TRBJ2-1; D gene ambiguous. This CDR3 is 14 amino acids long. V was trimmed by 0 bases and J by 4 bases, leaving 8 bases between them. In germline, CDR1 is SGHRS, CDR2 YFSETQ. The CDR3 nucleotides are TGCGCCAGCAGCTTGGCTACCTCTTACAATGAGCAGTTCTTC. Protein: CASSLATSYNEQFF.

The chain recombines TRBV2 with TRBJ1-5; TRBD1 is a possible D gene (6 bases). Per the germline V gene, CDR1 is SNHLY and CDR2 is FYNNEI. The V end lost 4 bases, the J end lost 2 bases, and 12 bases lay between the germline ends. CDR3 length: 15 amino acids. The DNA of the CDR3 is TGTGCCAGCAGTGCAGGGGATCGTGGCAATCAGCCCCAGCATTTT. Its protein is CASSAGDRGNQPQHF.

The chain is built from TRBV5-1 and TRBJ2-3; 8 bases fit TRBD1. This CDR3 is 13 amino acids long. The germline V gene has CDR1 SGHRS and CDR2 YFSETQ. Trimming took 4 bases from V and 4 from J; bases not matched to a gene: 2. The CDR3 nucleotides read TGCGCCAGCAGCGAACAGGGGGCAGATACGCAGTATTTT. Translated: CASSEQGADTQYF.

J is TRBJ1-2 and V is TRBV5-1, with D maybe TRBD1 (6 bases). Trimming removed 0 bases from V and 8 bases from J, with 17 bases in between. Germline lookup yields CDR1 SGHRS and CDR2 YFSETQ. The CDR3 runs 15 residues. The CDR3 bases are TGCGCCAGCAGCTTGGAGTCAGGGGCCGGAGGCGGCTACACCTTC. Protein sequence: CASSLESGAGGGYTF.

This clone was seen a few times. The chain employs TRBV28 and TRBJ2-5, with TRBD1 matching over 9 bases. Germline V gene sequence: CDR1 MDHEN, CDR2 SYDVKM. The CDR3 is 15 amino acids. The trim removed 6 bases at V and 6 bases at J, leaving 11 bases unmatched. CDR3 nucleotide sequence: TGTGCCAGCAGCCAAAGGGGACAGGGAAAGAAGACCCAGTACTTC. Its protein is CASSQRGQGKKTQYF. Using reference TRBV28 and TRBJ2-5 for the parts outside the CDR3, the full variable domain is DVKVTQSSRYLVKRTGEKVFLECVQDMDHENMFWYRQDPGLGLRLIYFSYDVKMKEKGDIPEGYSVSREKKERFSLILESASTNQTSMYLCASSQRGQGKKTQYFGPGTRLLVL.

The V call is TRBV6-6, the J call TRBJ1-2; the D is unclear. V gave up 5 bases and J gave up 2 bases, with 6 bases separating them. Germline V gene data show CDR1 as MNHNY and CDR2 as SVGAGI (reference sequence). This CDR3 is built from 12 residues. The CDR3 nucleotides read TGTGCCAGCAGTGACACCAACTATGGCTACACCTTC. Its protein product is CASSDTNYGYTF.

DNA of the CDR3: TGTGCCAGCAGCCCACGGGACAGCCTTCCGACGTTAGCTGAAGCTTTCTTT. This sequence encodes CASSPRDSLPTLAEAFF. The chain carries TRBV27 and TRBJ1-1; 7 bases agree with TRBD1. CDR3 length equals 17 residues. Unmatched junction bases numbered 19, after V lost 6 bases and J lost 6 bases. CDR1 is MNHEY, CDR2 SMNVEV, per germline (reference sequence).

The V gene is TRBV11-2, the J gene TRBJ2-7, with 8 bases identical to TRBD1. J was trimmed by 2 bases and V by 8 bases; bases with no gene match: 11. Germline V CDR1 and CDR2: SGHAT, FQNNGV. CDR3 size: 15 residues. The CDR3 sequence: CASGPPRGRTYEQYF. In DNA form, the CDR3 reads TGTGCCAGCGGCCCCCCCAGGGGGCGAACCTACGAGCAGTACTTC.

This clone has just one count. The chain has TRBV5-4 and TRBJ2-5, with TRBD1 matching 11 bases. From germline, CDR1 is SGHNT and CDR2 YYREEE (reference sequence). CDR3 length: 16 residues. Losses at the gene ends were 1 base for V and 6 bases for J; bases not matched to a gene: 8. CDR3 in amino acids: CASSLPGQGVGKTQYF. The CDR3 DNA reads TGTGCCAGCAGCTTGCCGGGACAGGGGGTAGGGAAGACCCAGTACTTC.

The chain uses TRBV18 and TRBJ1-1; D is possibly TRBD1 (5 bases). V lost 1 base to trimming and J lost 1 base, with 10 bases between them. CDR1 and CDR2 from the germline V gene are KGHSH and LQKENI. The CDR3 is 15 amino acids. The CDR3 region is CASSPQLGGNTEAFF. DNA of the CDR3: TGTGCCAGCTCACCACAATTGGGGGGGAACACTGAAGCTTTCTTT.

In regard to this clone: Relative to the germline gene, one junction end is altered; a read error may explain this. The CDR3 region has the DNA TGTGCCAGCAGCAGATCAGGGGCGGTGGGATTT. Translated: CASSRSGAVGF. This chain connects TRBV7-9 to TRBJ1-1; D might be TRBD1 (6 bases). The CDR3 consists of 11 residues. Germline V lookup: CDR1 SEHNR, CDR2 FQNEAQ (reference sequence).

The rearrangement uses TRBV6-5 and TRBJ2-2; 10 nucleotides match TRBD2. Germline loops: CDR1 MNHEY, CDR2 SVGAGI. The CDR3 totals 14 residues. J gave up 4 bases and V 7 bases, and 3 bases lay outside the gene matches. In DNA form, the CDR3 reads TGTGCCAGCACCAGACTAGCGGGCACCGGGGAGCTGTTTTTT. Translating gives CASTRLAGTGELFF.

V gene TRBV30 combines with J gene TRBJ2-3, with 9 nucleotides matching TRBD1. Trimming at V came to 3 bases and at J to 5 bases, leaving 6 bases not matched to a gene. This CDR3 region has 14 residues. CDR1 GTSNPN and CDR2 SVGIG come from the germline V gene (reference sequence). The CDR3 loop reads CAWRGTGRGDTQYF. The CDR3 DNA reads TGTGCCTGGAGGGGGACAGGGCGGGGAGATACGCAGTATTTT. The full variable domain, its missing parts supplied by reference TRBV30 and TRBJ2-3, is SQTIHQWPATLVQPVGSPLSLECTVEGTSNPNLYWYRQAAGRGLQLLFYSVGIGQISSEVPQNLSASRPQDRQFILSSKKLLLSDSGFYLCAWRGTGRGDTQYFGPGTRLTVL.

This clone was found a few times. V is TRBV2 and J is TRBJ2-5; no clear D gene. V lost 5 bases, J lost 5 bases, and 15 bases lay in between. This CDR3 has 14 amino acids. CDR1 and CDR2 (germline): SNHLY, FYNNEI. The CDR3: CASSKTTAGETQYF. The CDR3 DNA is TGTGCCAGCAGTAAAACGACGGCCGGGGAGACCCAGTACTTC.